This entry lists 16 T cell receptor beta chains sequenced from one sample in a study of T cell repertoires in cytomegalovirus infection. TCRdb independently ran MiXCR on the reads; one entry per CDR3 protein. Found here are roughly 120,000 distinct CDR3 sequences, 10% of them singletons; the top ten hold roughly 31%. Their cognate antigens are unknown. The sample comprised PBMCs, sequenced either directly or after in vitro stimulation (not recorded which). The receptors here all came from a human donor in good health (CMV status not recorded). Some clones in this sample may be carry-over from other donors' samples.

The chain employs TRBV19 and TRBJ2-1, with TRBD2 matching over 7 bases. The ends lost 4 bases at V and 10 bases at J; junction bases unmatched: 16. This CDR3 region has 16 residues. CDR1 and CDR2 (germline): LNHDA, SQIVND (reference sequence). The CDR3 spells CASSKLSSGEVWEQFF. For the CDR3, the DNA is TGTGCCAGTAGTAAGCTATCTAGCGGTGAGGTATGGGAGCAGTTCTTC.

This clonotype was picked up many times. CDR3 amino acids: CASSPPGGSGRDNTGELFF. The CDR3, as DNA: TGTGCCAGCAGCCCCCCCGGGGGTAGCGGGAGGGACAACACCGGGGAGCTGTTTTTT. The chain carries TRBV7-2 and TRBJ2-2; 11 bases map to TRBD2. The CDR3 length is 19 residues. Per germline, CDR1 SGHTA and CDR2 FQGNSA. V shed 5 bases, J shed 2 bases, and the junction held 13 bases outside the gene matches.

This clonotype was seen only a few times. The CDR3 sequence: CASSLSGYTF. In DNA form, the CDR3 reads TGTGCCAGCAGCTTAAGTGGCTACACCTTC. The chain couples TRBV7-4 to TRBJ1-2, with unresolved D. CDR3 length: 10 amino acids. V lost 2 bases to trimming and J lost 7 bases, with 2 bases between them. Germline V gene data show CDR1 as SGHVT and CDR2 as SQSDAQ. Supplemented by reference TRBV7-4 and TRBJ1-2, the full variable domain reads GAGVSQSPRYKVAKRGRDVALRCDSISGHVTLYWYRQTLGQGSEVLTYSQSDAQRDKSGRPSGRFSAERPERSVSTLKIQRTEQGDSAVYLCASSLSGYTFGSGTRLTVV.

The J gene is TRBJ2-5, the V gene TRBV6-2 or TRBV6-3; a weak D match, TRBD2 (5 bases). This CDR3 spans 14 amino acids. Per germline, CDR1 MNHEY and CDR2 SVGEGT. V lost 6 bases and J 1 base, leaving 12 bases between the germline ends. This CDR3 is CASRQLAIQETQYF. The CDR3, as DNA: TGTGCCAGCAGACAATTAGCGATCCAAGAGACCCAGTACTTC.

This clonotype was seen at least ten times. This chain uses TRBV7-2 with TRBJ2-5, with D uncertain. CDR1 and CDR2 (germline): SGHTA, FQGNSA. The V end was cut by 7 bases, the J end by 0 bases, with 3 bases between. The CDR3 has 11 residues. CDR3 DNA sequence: TGTGCCAGCAAAGACCAAGAGACCCAGTACTTC. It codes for CASKDQETQYF.

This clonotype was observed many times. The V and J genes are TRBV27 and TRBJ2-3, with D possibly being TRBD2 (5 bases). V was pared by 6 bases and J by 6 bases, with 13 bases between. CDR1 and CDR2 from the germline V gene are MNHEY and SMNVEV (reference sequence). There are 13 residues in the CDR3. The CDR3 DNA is TGTGCCAGCAGCTGGGGAGTATGGGATACGCAGTATTTT. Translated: CASSWGVWDTQYF.

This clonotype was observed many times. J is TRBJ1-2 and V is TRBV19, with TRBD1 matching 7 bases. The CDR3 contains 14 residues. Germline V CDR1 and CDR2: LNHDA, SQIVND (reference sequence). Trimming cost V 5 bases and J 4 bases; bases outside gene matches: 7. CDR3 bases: TGTGCCAGTAGTGGGGACAGACCTCCCTATGGCTACACCTTC. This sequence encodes CASSGDRPPYGYTF.

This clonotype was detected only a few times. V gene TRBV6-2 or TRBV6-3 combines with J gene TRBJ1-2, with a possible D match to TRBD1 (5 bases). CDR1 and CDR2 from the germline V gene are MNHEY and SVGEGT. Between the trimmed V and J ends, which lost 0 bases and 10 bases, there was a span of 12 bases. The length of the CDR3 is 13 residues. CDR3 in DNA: TGTGCCAGCAGTTACTCCCCAGGGACGACCTACACCTTC. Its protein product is CASSYSPGTTYTF.

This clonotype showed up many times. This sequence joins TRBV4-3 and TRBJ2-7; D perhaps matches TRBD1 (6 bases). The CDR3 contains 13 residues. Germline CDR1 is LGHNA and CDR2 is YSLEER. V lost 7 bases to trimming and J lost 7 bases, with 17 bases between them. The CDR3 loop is CASKPELRGEQYV. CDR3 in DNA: TGCGCCAGCAAGCCGGAGTTGAGGGGGGAGCAGTACGTC.

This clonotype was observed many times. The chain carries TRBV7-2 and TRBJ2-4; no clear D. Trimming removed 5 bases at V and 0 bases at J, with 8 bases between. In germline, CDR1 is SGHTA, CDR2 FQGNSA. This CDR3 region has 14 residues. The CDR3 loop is CASSRGLAKNIQYF. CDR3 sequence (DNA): TGTGCCAGCAGCCGAGGTCTAGCCAAAAACATTCAGTACTTC.

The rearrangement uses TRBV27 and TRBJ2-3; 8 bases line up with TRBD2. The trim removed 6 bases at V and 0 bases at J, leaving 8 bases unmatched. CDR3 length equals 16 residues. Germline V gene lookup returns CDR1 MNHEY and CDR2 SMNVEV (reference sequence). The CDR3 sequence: CASRRAGEISTDTQYF. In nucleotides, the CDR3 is TGTGCCAGCAGGCGAGCGGGGGAAATCAGCACAGATACGCAGTATTTT.

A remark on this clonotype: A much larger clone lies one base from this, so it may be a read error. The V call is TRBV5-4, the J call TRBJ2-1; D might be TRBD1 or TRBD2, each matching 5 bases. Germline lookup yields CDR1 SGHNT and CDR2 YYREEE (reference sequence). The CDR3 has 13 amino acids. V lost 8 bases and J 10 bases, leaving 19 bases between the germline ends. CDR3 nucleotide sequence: TGTGCCAGAAGCCTGGGGCCGGGGTACGAGCAGTTCTTC. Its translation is CARSLGPGYEQFF.

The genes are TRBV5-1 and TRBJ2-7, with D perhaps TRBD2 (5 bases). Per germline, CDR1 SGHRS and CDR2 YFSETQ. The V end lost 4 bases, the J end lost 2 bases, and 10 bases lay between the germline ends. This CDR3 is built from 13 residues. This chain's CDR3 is CASSPDSTYEQYF. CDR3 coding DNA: TGCGCCAGCAGCCCGGACTCGACCTACGAGCAGTACTTC.

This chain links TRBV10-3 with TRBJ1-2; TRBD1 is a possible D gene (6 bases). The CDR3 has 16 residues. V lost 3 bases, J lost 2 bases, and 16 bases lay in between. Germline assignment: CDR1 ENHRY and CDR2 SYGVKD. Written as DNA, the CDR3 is TGTGCCATCAGTGACCAGGGGAGAACCTACAACTATGGCTACACCTTC. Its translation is CAISDQGRTYNYGYTF.

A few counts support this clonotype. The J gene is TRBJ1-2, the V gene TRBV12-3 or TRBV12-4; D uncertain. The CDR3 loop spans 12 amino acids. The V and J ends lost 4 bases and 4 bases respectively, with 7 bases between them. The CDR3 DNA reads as TGTGCCAGCAGTTCTGGATTCTATGGCTACACCTTC. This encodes CASSSGFYGYTF.

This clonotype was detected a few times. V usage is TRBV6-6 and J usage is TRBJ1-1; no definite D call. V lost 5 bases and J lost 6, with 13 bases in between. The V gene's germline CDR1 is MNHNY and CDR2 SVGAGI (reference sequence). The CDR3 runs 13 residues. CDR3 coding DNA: TGTGCCAGCAGTCCCCCGTTAGCCTCTGAAGCTTTCTTT. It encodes CASSPPLASEAFF.